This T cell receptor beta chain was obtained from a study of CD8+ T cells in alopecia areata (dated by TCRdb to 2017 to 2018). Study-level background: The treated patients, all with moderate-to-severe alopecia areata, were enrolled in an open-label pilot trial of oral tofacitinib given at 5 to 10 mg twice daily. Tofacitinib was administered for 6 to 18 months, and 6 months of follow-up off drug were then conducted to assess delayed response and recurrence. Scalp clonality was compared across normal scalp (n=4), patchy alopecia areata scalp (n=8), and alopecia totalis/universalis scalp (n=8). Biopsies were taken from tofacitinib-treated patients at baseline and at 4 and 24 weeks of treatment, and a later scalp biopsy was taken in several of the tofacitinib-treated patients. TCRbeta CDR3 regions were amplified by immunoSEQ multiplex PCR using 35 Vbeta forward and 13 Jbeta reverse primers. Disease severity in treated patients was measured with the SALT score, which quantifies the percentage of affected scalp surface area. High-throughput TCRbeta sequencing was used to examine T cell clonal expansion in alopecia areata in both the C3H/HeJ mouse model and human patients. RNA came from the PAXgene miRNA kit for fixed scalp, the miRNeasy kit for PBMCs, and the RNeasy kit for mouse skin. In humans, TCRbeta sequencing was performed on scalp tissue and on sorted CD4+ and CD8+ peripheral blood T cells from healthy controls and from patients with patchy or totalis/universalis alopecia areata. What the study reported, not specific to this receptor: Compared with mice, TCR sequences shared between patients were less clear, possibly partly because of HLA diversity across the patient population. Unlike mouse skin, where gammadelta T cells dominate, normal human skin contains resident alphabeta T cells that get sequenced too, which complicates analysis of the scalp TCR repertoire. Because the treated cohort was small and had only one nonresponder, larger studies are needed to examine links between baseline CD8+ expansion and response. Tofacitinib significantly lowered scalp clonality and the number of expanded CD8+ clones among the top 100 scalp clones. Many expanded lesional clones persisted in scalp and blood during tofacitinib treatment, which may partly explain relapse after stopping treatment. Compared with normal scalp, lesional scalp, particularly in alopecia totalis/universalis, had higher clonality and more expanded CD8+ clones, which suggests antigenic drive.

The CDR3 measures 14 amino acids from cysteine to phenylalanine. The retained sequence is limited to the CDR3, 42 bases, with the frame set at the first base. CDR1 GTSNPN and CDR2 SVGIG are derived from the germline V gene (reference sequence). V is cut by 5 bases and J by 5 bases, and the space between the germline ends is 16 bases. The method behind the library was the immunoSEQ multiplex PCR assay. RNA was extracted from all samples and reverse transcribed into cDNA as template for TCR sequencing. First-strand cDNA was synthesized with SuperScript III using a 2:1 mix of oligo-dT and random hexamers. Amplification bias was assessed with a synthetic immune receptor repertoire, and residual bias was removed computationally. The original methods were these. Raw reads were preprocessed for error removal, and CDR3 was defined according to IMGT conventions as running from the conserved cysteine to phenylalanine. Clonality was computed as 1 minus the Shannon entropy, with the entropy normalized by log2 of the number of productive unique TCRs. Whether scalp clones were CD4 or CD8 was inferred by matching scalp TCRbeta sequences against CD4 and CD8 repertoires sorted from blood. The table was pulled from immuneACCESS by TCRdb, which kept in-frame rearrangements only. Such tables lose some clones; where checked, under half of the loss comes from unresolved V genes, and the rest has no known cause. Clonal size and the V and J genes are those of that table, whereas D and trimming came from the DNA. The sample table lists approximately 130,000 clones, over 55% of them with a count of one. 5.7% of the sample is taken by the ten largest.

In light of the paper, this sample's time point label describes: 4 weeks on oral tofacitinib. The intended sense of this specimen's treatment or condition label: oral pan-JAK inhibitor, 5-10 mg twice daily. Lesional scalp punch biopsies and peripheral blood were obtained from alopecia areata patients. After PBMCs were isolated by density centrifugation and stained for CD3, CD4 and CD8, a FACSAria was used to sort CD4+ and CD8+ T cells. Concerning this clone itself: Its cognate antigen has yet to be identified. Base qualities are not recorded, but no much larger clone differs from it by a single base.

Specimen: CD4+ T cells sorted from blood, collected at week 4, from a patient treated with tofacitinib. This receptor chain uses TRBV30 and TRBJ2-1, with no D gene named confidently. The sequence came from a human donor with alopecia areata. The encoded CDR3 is CAWGRGIRDNEQFF. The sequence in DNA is TGTGCCTGGGGGCGCGGTATAAGGGACAATGAGCAGTTCTTC.